This T cell receptor beta chain was retrieved from a study of T cells after yellow fever vaccination. Germline CDR1 and CDR2: MNHEY and SMNVEV (reference sequence). The CDR3 is 17 amino acids. Trimming took 6 bases from V and 3 from J; bases not matched to a gene: 8. TCRdb processed the 5' RACE reads anew with MiXCR; each CDR3 protein has one entry. The sample records roughly 74,000 distinct CDR3 sequences, more than 5.5% being singletons. This TCR derives from a man between 18 and 29 years old who received the YFV17D yellow fever vaccine. The material sequenced was CD8+ T cells sorted from PBMCs, taken 4 to 6 days after the first yellow fever vaccination. The genes are TRBV27 and TRBJ2-2; 12 bases align to TRBD1. CDR3: CASSRDRGPSDTGELFF. In DNA, the CDR3 is TGTGCCAGCAGCAGGGACAGGGGGCCGTCTGACACCGGGGAGCTGTTTTTT.